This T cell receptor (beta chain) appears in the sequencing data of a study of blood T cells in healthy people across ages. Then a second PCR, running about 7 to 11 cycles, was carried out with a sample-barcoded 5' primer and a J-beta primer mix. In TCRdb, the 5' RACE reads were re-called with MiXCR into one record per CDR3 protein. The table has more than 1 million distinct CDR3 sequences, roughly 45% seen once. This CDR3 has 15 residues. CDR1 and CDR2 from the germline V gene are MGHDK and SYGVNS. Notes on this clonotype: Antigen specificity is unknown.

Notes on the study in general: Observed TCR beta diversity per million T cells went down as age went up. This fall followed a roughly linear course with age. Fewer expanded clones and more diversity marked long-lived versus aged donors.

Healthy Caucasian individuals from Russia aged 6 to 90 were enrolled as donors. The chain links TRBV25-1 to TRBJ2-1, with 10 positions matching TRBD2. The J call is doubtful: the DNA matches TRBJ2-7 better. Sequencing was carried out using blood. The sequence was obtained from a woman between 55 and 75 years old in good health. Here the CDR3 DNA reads TGTGCCAGCAGAGTACCGGGACTAGCGAACAATGAGCAGTACTTC. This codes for CASRVPGLANNEQYF.